These T cell receptor beta chains were read from a single sample in a study of shared clonotypes between healthy human individuals. The data were produced by immunoSEQ multiplex PCR, yet TCRdb's version contains in-frame clones alone and is incomplete. The data hold about 1,900,000 clones, with about 95% observed a single time. The source material was naive CD8+ T cells sorted from blood. These receptors were taken from a man younger than 30 in good health. CDR3s leave out the opening cysteine and the closing phenylalanine or tryptophan.

v_gene: TRBV6-1
CDR3aa: ASSDYSLNTEAF

v_gene: TRBV11-1
CDR3aa: ASSLVAGGPNEQF

v_gene: TRBV7-8
CDR3aa: ASSLENGGPTGELF

v_gene: TRBV6-4
CDR3aa: ASSPMTGSYEQY

v_gene: TRBV7-9
CDR3aa: ASGGAGGNSPLH

v_gene: TRBV9
CDR3aa: ASSVEGAGNSPLH

v_gene: TRBV6-5
CDR3aa: ASSYSSEADTQY

v_gene: TRBV10-3
CDR3aa: AMRTGSYEQY

v_gene: TRBV6-4
CDR3aa: ASSDSVSRGSNYGYT

v_gene: TRBV14
CDR3aa: ASSHPTSGYNEQF

v_gene: TRBV9
CDR3aa: ASSVEGIGNEQY

v_gene: TRBV30
CDR3aa: AWSPPLRGPAYYGYT

v_gene: TRBV6-6
CDR3aa: ASSYSAVNEQF

v_gene: TRBV5-4
CDR3aa: ASSLSGVEKLF

v_gene: TRBV7-9
CDR3aa: ASSSSGVSYEQY

v_gene: TRBV27
CDR3aa: ASSAPRTGPNSPLH

v_gene: TRBV2
CDR3aa: ASREGALINEKLF

v_gene: TRBV15
CDR3aa: ATSRSFHRDRVRYEQY

v_gene: TRBV27
CDR3aa: ASSSGTGLEQY

v_gene: TRBV7-6
CDR3aa: ASSLNPRDYGYT

v_gene: TRBV27
CDR3aa: ASSLGLAGVGANVLT

v_gene: TRBV28
CDR3aa: ASSPISSGNTIY

v_gene: TRBV13
CDR3aa: ASSLWAGPYNEQF

v_gene: TRBV9
CDR3aa: ASSFAGTGGNEQF

v_gene: TRBV2
CDR3aa: ASSELGGGIAKNIQY

v_gene: TRBV4-1
CDR3aa: ASSQDNGGRVNTEAF

v_gene: TRBV9
CDR3aa: ASSDPGQGAETQY

v_gene: TRBV28
CDR3aa: ASSSLREMHGYT

v_gene: TRBV28
CDR3aa: ASSSLGGAGGYT

v_gene: TRBV6-1
CDR3aa: ASSKGPGSNEQY

v_gene: TRBV5-4
CDR3aa: ASSPGTGGHLITYEQY

v_gene: TRBV19
CDR3aa: ASTLTSGSGNEQF

v_gene: TRBV30
CDR3aa: AWSLGTGQY

v_gene: TRBV27
CDR3aa: ASSLGGDYEQY

v_gene: TRBV27
CDR3aa: ASSPGVSNQPQH

v_gene: TRBV6-5
CDR3aa: ASSYSIDGYT

v_gene: TRBV9
CDR3aa: ASSVGGGPGNTIY

v_gene: TRBV11-2
CDR3aa: ASRDPSTVRNSPLH

v_gene: TRBV9
CDR3aa: ASSRTGNYGYT

v_gene: TRBV11-2
CDR3aa: ASSSWGSSGLSDSYEQY

v_gene: TRBV4-2
CDR3aa: ASSQEYSDTQY

v_gene: TRBV5-4
CDR3aa: ASSLGLAGEQY